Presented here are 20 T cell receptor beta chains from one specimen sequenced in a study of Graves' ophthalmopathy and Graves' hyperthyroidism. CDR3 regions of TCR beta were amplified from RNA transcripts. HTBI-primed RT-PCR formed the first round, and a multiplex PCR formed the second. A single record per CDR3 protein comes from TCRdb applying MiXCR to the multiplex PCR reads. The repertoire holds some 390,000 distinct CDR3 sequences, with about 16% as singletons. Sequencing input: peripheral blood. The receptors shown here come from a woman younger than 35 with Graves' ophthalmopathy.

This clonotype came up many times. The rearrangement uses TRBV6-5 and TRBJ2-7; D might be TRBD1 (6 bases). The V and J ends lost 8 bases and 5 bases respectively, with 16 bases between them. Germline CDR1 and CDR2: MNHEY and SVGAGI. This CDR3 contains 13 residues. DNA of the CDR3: TGTGCCAGCGGGGACACCATAAGCGACGAGCAGTACTTC. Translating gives CASGDTISDEQYF.

The chain's CDR3 is CASTTSRNTEAFF. DNA for the CDR3: TGTGCCAGCACCACCTCGAGGAACACTGAAGCTTTCTTT. This chain uses TRBV12-3 or TRBV12-4 with TRBJ1-1; D gene unclear. Trimming took off 7 bases at V and 1 base at J, with 10 bases between the two ends. This CDR3 spans 13 amino acids.

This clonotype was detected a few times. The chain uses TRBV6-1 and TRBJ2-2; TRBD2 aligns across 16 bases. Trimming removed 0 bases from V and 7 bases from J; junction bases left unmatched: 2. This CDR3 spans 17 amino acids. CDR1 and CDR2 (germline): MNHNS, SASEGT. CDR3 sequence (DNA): TGTGCCAGCAGTGAAGCGGGACTAGCGGGAGGGTACGGGGAGCTGTTTTTT. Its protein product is CASSEAGLAGGYGELFF.

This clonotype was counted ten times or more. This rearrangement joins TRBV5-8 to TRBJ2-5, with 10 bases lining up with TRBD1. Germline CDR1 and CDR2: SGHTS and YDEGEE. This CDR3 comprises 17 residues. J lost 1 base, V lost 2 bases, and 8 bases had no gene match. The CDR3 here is CASSFLPGQGIQETQYF. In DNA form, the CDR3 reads TGTGCCAGCAGCTTCTTACCGGGACAGGGGATCCAAGAGACCCAGTACTTC.

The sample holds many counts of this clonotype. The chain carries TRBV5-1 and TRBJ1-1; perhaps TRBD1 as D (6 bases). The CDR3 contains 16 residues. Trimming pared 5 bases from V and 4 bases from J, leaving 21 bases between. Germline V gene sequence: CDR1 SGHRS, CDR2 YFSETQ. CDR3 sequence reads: CASRMGRDIAGTEAFF. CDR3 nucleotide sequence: TGCGCCAGCAGGATGGGGAGGGACATCGCAGGCACTGAAGCTTTCTTT.

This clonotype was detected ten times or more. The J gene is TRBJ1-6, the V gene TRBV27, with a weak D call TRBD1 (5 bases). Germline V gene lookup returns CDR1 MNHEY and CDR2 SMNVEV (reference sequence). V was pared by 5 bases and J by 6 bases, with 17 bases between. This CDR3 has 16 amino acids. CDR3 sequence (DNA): TGTGCCAGCAGTGACCGGGACCTCGGAATTAATTCACCCCTCCACTTT. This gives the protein CASSDRDLGINSPLHF.

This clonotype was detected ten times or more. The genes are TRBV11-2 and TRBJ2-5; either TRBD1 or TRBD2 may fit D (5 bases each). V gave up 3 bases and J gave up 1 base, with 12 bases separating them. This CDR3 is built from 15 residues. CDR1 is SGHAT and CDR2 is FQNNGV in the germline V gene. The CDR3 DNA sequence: TGTGCCAGCAGCTTGGGGGACCCCTTCCAAGAGACCCAGTACTTC. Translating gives CASSLGDPFQETQYF.

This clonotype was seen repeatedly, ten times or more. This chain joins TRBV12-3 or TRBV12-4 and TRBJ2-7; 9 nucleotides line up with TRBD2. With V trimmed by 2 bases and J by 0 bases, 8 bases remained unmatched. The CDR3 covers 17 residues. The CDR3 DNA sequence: TGTGCCAGCAGTTTATCGAGCGGGGGGCCTAGCTCCTACGAGCAGTACTTC. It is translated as CASSLSSGGPSSYEQYF.

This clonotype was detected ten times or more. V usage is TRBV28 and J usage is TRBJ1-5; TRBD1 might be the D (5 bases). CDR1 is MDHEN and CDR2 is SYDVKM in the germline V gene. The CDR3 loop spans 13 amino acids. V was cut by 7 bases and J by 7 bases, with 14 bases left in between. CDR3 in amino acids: CASNWGSQQPQHF. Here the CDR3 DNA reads TGTGCCAGCAACTGGGGGTCCCAACAGCCCCAGCATTTT.

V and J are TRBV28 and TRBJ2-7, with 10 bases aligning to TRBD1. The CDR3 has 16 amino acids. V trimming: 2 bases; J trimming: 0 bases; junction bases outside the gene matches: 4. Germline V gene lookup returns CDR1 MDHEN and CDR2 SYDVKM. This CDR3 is CASSLPGQGNSYEQYF. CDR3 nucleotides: TGTGCCAGCAGTTTACCGGGACAGGGGAACTCCTACGAGCAGTACTTC.

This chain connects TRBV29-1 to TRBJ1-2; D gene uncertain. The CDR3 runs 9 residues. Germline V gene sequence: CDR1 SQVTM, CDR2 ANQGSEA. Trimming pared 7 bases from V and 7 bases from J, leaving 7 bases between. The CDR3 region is CSESFGYTF. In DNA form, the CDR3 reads TGCAGCGAAAGCTTTGGCTACACCTTC.

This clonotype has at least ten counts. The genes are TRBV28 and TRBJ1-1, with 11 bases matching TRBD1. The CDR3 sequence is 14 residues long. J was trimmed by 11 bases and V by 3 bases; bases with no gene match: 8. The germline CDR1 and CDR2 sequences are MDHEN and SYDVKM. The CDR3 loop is CASSFAAGTGGAFF. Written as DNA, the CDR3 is TGTGCCAGCAGTTTCGCAGCCGGGACAGGGGGGGCTTTCTTT. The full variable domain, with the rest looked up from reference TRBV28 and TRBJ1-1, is DVKVTQSSRYLVKRTGEKVFLECVQDMDHENMFWYRQDPGLGLRLIYFSYDVKMKEKGDIPEGYSVSREKKERFSLILESASTNQTSMYLCASSFAAGTGGAFFGQGTRLTVV.

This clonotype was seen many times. As DNA, the CDR3 is TGCGCCAGCAGCTCAAATGCCGGGACAGGGTTCGAGCAGTACTTC. This sequence encodes CASSSNAGTGFEQYF. The genes are TRBV5-1 and TRBJ2-7, with 9 bases lining up with TRBD1. The germline gives CDR1 SGHRS, CDR2 YFSETQ. The J segment lost 6 bases and the V segment lost 3 bases, leaving 10 bases of the junction unmatched. This CDR3 spans 15 amino acids.

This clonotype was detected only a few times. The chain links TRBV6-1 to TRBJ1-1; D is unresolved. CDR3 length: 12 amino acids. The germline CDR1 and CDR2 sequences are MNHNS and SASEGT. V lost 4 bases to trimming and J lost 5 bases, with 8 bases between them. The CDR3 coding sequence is TGTGCCAGCAGTGCACAAGCAACTGAAGCTTTCTTT. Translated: CASSAQATEAFF.

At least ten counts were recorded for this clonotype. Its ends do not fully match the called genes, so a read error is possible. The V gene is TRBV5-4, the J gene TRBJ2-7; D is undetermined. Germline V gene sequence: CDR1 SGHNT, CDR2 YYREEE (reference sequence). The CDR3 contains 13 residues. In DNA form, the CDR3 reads TGTGCCAGCAGCTTGGAGGGCTCCCACGAGCAGTACTTC. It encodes CASSLEGSHEQYF.

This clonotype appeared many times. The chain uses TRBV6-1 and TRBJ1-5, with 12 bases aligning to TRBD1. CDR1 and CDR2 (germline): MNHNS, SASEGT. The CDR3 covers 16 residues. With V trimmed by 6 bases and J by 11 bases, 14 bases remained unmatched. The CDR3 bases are TGTGCCAGCAGCACGATTCCGGGACAGGGGGCTTCGACCCAGCATTTT. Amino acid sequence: CASSTIPGQGASTQHF.

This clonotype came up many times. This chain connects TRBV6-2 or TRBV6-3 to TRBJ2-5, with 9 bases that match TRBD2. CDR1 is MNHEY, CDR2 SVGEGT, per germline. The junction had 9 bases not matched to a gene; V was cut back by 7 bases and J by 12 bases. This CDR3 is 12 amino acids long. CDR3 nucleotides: TGTGCCAGCACCGGAACTGTAGCGGGAGAGTACTTC. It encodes CASTGTVAGEYF.

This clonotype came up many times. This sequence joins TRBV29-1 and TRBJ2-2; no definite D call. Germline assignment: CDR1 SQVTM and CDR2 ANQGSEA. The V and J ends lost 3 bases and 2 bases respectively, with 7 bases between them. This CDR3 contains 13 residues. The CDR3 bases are TGCAGCGTTGATACAGCTAACACCGGGGAGCTGTTTTTT. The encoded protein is CSVDTANTGELFF.

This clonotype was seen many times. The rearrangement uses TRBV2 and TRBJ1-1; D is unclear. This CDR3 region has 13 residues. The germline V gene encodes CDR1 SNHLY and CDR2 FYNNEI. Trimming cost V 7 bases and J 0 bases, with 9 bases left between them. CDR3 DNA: TGTGCCAGCATAGGAGGGATGAACACTGAAGCTTTCTTT. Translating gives CASIGGMNTEAFF.

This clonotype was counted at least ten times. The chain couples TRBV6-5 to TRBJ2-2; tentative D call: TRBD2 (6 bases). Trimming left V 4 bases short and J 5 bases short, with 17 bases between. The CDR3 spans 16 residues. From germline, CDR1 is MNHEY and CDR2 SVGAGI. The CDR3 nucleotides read TGTGCCAGCAGTTCTCCGACTAGGGCAGGGACCGGGGAGCTGTTTTTT. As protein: CASSSPTRAGTGELFF.